Listed below are T cell receptor beta chains from one sample, sequenced in a study of monozygotic twins with inflammatory bowel disease. TCRdb re-called the 5' RACE reads and gives one entry per CDR3 protein, without DNA. Its clone listing holds about 450,000 distinct CDR3 sequences. The sample was blood. Every receptor here comes from a human donor with ulcerative colitis or Crohn's disease, or a healthy co-twin of an affected twin (not recorded which). The CDR3 runs from the conserved cysteine through the conserved F or W.

>TRBV20-1|TRBJ2-1
CSAPRGAFYNEQFF
>TRBV12-3/TRBV12-4|TRBJ2-1
CASSGQQAGGVENEQFF
>TRBV5-6|TRBJ2-3
CASSRWIRTDTQYF
>TRBV11-2|TRBJ2-3
CASSLWGSGGPRNTDTQYF
>TRBV5-1|TRBJ2-1
CASSLARGGGADEQFF
>TRBV6-5|TRBJ2-3
CASSLSGTSTDTQYF
>TRBV20-1|TRBJ1-2
CRVGGASYGYTF
>TRBV20-1|TRBJ1-2
CSARDWGVSYGYTF
>TRBV5-1|TRBJ2-7
CASSFGGDGTGEQYF
>TRBV29-1|TRBJ2-4
CSAFQGLENIQYF
>TRBV9|TRBJ2-1
CASSVEGGLYNEQFF
>TRBV10-3|TRBJ2-3
CAISPSQGSGTDTQYF
>TRBV5-1|TRBJ1-5
CASSLGRGNQPQHF
>TRBV2|TRBJ2-1
CASKTGSAGNEQFF
>TRBV25-1|TRBJ1-6
CASSDTTAARTLHF
>TRBV19|TRBJ2-1
CASSTYSVGVNEQFF
>TRBV7-9|TRBJ2-2
CASSRGQPNTGELFF
>TRBV18|TRBJ2-4
CASSPPAGGQGNIQYF
>TRBV9|TRBJ1-1
CASSEEDRGCKAFF
>TRBV9|TRBJ2-2
CASGRDPNTGELFF
>TRBV4-1|TRBJ1-1
CASSQERVGGRLEAFF
>TRBV20-1|TRBJ2-3
CSAWGQATQYF
>TRBV27|TRBJ2-7
CASSLGDSIHEQYF
>TRBV4-2|TRBJ1-5
CASSQDLGGQPQHF
>TRBV18|TRBJ1-1
CASSPRAANTEAFF
>TRBV7-3|TRBJ2-1
CASSLWGADEQFF
>TRBV27|TRBJ2-7
CASTPPAYEQYF
>TRBV2|TRBJ1-5
CASSGNDAGMTQHF
>TRBV4-2|TRBJ1-1
CASSQIMGHTEAFF
>TRBV21-1|TRBJ2-7
CASSTRQGRNYEQYF
>TRBV11-2|TRBJ2-1
CASSFEGGSIYNEQFF
>TRBV19|TRBJ2-3
CATLRTSGSTDTQYF
>TRBV28|TRBJ2-6
CASSLRAGSGANVLTF
>TRBV7-9|TRBJ2-7
CASSRAGDYEQYF
>TRBV15|TRBJ2-1
CATSRVVLAGVPNEQFF
>TRBV18|TRBJ2-2
CASSPPNRNTGELFF
>TRBV7-2|TRBJ1-3
CASSPGQGKRGNTIYF
>TRBV5-1|TRBJ2-7
CASRNRGGSYEQYF
>TRBV5-1|TRBJ2-1
CASSFAAEPNEQFF
>TRBV7-8|TRBJ1-4
CASSPREGAVNEKLFF
>TRBV6-1|TRBJ2-3
CASFPTAGEGAPTDTQYF
>TRBV19|TRBJ2-2
CASGGWTASNTGELFF
>TRBV5-1|TRBJ2-4
CASSPGGSAKNIQYF
>TRBV14|TRBJ1-5
CASSQVPGVFDQPQHF
>TRBV5-1|TRBJ1-4
CASSPGQGANEKLFF
>TRBV7-2|TRBJ2-2
CASSLGTSGVTGELFF
>TRBV5-4|TRBJ2-7
CASSRDDSYEQYF
>TRBV12-3/TRBV12-4|TRBJ2-2
CASSRGPGLAGENGELFF
>TRBV6-1|TRBJ2-7
CASSLAAEVIHEQYF
>TRBV5-1|TRBJ2-2
CASSLRQSNTGELFF